A single sample gave rise to the 3 T cell receptor beta chains below, sequenced in a study of T cell responses to AZD1222 COVID-19 vaccine. Profiling relied on immunoSEQ multiplex PCR, and the TCRdb table lists in-frame clones only, not all of them. Of 90,000 to 130,000 clones in the sample, around 80% were seen once. Material: peripheral blood, obtained on day 0 of AZD1222 vaccination. Every receptor here comes from an adult in good health.

The V gene is TRBV29-1, the J gene TRBJ2-7; D possibly corresponds to TRBD2 (5 bases). The CDR3 has 12 amino acids. V lost 4 bases, J lost 2 bases, and 9 bases lay in between. CDR1 and CDR2 from the germline V gene are SQVTM and ANQGSEA. The CDR3 loop reads CSVGEGTYEQYF. In DNA, the CDR3 is TGCAGCGTTGGTGAGGGCACCTACGAGCAGTACTTC.

This chain joins TRBV7-2 and TRBJ2-7; D is possibly TRBD2 (5 bases). There are 14 residues in the CDR3. The germline gives CDR1 SGHTA, CDR2 FQGNSA. Trimming took 2 bases from V and 4 from J, leaving 12 bases between them. The DNA of the CDR3 is TGTGCCAGCAGCTTAAGCGGCGCCATTTACGAGCAGTACTTC. Protein product: CASSLSGAIYEQYF.

The chain recombines TRBV3-1 (or the pseudogene TRBV3-2) with TRBJ2-5; no clear D gene. The germline V gene encodes CDR1 LGHDT and CDR2 YNNKEL (reference sequence). The CDR3 sequence is 14 residues long. V gave up 4 bases and J gave up 4 bases, with 13 bases separating them. The CDR3 sequence: CASSPPGSRETQYF. Here the CDR3 DNA reads TGTGCCAGCAGCCCGCCTGGGTCTAGAGAGACCCAGTACTTC.